This T cell receptor beta chain was identified in a study of shared clonotypes between healthy human individuals. Study in general: Three plates each covered CD4 naive and memory; CD8 naive two, CD8 memory one.

Assay: immunoSEQ multiplex PCR; the TCRdb copy retains only in-frame clones and omits some. This table holds 2 million to 2.5 million clones, 95% found once. Subsets obtained from CD4+ cells comprised CD45RA+ naive and CD45RA-negative memory cells. The V gene's germline CDR1 is MNHEY and CDR2 SMNVEV (reference sequence). Trimming pared 11 bases from V and 2 bases from J, leaving 16 bases between. This CDR3 has 13 residues. The receptor's source is a man between 18 and 29 years old in good health. The V call is TRBV27, the J call TRBJ2-7, with D uncertain. What was sequenced was naive CD4+ T cells sorted from blood. The subset was: CD45RA+ positively selected. The CDR3 nucleotides read TGTGCCCCACTTCTTCTAGTTACCTACGAGCAGTACTTC. This translates into CAPLLLVTYEQYF.